This T cell receptor beta chain was identified in a study of control samples from healthy donors and cancer patients. Repertoires were generated with immunoSEQ multiplex PCR, while TCRdb's copy carries only in-frame clones and drops some. Of some 22,000 clones listed, around 80% are singletons. Germline-derived CDR1 and CDR2 are SGDLS and YYNGEE. The V gene end was trimmed by 7 bases and the J gene end by 3 bases; junction bases not matched to a gene: 6. The CDR3 spans 14 residues. The sequenced sample consisted of PBMCs. This receptor was taken from a man aged 55 to 70 with colorectal cancer. V usage is TRBV9 and J usage is TRBJ2-2, with TRBD2 matching 7 bases. CDR3 protein: CASRAGEDTGELFF. CDR3 sequence (DNA): TGTGCCAGCCGGGCGGGGGAAGACACCGGGGAGCTGTTTTTT.